This T cell receptor (beta chain) was found in a study of blood T cells in healthy people across ages. Overall study findings and caveats: The percentage of naive T cells correlated strongly with TCR beta diversity. The CMV status of each donor remained undetermined, and this could have confounded shifts in expanded clonotypes.

Through a sample-barcoded 5' primer and a J-beta primer mix, a second PCR was run for roughly 6 to 11 cycles. The template-switch adaptor, which had 12 random nucleotides, put a tag on each cDNA molecule. Each CDR3 protein is one row after TCRdb ran MiXCR on the 5' RACE reads. The data contain some 1,800,000 distinct CDR3 sequences, 35% to 50% of them singletons. This CDR3 is built from 16 residues. CDR1 is SGHTA, CDR2 FQGNSA, per germline. The trim removed 4 bases at V and 3 bases at J, leaving 5 bases unmatched. Points on this clonotype: Its antigen remains unknown.

Each individual donor underwent a draw of ten milliliters of peripheral blood. The receptor was isolated from a human donor in good health. V usage is TRBV7-2 and J usage is TRBJ2-7; 14 bases map to TRBD2. The specimen was blood. CDR3 region: CASSSGTSGGRYEQYF. The CDR3 DNA reads as TGTGCCAGCAGCTCGGGGACTAGCGGGGGCCGCTACGAGCAGTACTTC.